This T cell receptor (beta chain) emerged from a study of T cells in Graves' hyperthyroidism and ophthalmopathy. The wider study: Once the initial diagnosis was made, peripheral blood was obtained before any treatment. Broader study findings: From stable hyperthyroidism, ophthalmopathy was set apart by a 13 V-J model. The model foresaw ophthalmopathy a median around 6 months prior to onset.

RNA transcripts provided the source from which TCR beta CDR3 regions were amplified. First-round RT-PCR of the TCR CDR3 relied on the HTBI primer set. TCRdb re-called the multiplex PCR reads through MiXCR, storing one row per CDR3 protein. The data contain 360,000 or so distinct CDR3 sequences, roughly 15% of them singletons. There are many counts of this clonotype. Its specificity is not known. The diagnostic basis comprised clinical symptoms, serum thyroxine and TRAb, thyroid ultrasound and orbital computed tomography. The sequencing sample was made of blood. The sequence came from a woman aged 60 to 75 with Graves' ophthalmopathy.

The chain's CDR3 is CSATQTVGGMTYEQYF. DNA of the CDR3: TGCAGTGCCACCCAGACGGTGGGGGGGATGACCTACGAGCAGTACTTC. This chain links TRBV20-1 with TRBJ2-7, with 7 bases lining up with TRBD2. The CDR3 spans 16 residues. V gave up 6 bases and J gave up 2 bases; unmatched junction bases: 16. The germline gives CDR1 DFQATT, CDR2 SNEGSKA (reference sequence).